This T cell receptor beta chain was captured in a study of T cells in Graves' hyperthyroidism and ophthalmopathy. Study-wide results and limits: Ophthalmopathy, which appeared later, was predicted by the model a median around 6 months before onset.

Hyperthyroidism, newly diagnosed and lasting under 2 months, affected patients aged 18 to 65. Amplification of TCR beta CDR3 regions was performed using RNA transcripts as template. The HTBI primer set drove a first-round RT-PCR of the TCR CDR3. TCRdb reprocessed the multiplex PCR reads via MiXCR and lists one record per CDR3 protein. The sample carries about 700,000 distinct CDR3 sequences, approximately 15% recorded once. The length of the CDR3 is 16 residues. The V gene's germline CDR1 is KGHDR and CDR2 SFDVKD. Losses at the gene ends were 4 bases for V and 4 bases for J; bases not matched to a gene: 8. About this clonotype: The antigen remains undetermined.

This rearrangement joins TRBV24-1 to TRBJ2-3; 9 nucleotides match TRBD1. The sequencing sample was made of blood. The clonotype originates from a young woman with Graves' hyperthyroidism. CDR3 amino acids: CATSDRYRGRADTQYF. CDR3 coding DNA: TGTGCCACCAGTGACCGCTACAGGGGGCGAGCAGATACGCAGTATTTT.